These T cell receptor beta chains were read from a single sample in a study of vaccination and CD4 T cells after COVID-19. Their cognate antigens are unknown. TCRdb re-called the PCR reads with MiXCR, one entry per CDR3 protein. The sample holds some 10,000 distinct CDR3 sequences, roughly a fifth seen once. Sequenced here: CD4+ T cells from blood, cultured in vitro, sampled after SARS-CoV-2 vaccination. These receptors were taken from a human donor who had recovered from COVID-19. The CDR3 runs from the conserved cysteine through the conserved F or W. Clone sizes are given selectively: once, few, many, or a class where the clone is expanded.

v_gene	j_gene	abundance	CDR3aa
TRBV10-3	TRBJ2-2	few	CAISPGGGVTGELFF
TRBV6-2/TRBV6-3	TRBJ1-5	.	CASSYLGPYSNQPQHF
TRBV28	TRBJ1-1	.	CASSPPDRVNTEAFF
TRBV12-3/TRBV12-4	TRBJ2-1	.	CASSAGLNEQFF
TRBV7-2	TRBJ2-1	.	CASSLIGGDRFNEQFF
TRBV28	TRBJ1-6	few	CASSRDLNSPLHF
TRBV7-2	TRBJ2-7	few	CASSPRGNPNTYEQYF
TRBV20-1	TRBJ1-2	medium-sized	CSARTGGDYGYTF
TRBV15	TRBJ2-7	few	CASRASGRASYEQYF
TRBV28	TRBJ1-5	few	CASSLFRHSNQPQHF
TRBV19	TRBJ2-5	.	CASKDRETQYF
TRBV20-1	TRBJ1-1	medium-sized	CSAPRVEAAFF
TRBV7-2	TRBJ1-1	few	CASSLVGGSRTEAFF
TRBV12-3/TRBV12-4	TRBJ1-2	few	CASTRSFTTSNYGYTF
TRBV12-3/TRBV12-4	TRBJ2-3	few	CASTPRGLTDTQYF
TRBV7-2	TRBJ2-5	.	CASNSGALAQETQYF
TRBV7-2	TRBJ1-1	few	CASSSRSMNTEAFF
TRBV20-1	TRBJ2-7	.	CSAKPYGAPYEQYF
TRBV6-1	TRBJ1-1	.	CASSETTVVGGRAFF
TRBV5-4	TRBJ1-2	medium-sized	CASSSGTGTNYGYTF
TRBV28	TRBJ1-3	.	CASYPATGHGNTIYF
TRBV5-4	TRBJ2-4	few	CASSLAYGGGGNIQYF
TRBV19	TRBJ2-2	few	CASSISGTGELFF
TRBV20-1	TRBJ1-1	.	CSAREGGQTEAFF
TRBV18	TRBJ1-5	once	CASSPQGVQPQHF
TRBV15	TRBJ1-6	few	CATSRVLSTGPSPLHF
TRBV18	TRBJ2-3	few	CASSPEGLASATQYF
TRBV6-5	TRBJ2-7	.	CASSYGPSYEQYF